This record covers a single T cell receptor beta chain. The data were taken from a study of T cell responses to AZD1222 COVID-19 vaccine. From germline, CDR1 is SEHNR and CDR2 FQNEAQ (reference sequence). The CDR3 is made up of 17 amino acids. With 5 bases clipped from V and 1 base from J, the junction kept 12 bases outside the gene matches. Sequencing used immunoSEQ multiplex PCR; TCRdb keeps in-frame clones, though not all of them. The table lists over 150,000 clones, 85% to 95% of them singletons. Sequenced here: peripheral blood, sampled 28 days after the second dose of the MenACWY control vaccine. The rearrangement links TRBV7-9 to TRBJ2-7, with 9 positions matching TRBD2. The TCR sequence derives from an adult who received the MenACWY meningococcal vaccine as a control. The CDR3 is CASSLRGSGGLSYEQYF. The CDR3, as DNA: TGTGCCAGCAGCCTCCGGGGGAGCGGGGGGCTTTCCTACGAGCAGTACTTC.